This T cell receptor beta chain was profiled in a study of patients and donors after allogeneic stem cell transplantation. TCRdb recomputed calls from the RT-PCR reads with MiXCR, one row per CDR3 protein. The repertoire consists of fewer than 30,000 distinct CDR3 sequences, with approximately 43% occurring once and the leading ten covering about three quarters. The CDR3 contains 15 residues. Germline CDR1 is SEHNR and CDR2 is FQNEAQ (reference sequence). Trimming removed 3 bases at V and 0 bases at J, with 9 bases between. The specimen was blood, either unsorted or a sorted T cell fraction (not recorded which). This clonotype was sampled from a human donor who was either an allogeneic HSCT recipient or a stem cell or donor lymphocyte infusion donor (not recorded which). It is not recorded whose cells these are; they may come from a transplant donor. The V call is TRBV7-9, the J call TRBJ1-3; a weak D match, TRBD1 (5 bases). This chain's CDR3 is CASSFGTDSGNTIYF. CDR3 DNA: TGTGCCAGCAGCTTTGGGACGGACTCTGGAAACACCATATATTTT.